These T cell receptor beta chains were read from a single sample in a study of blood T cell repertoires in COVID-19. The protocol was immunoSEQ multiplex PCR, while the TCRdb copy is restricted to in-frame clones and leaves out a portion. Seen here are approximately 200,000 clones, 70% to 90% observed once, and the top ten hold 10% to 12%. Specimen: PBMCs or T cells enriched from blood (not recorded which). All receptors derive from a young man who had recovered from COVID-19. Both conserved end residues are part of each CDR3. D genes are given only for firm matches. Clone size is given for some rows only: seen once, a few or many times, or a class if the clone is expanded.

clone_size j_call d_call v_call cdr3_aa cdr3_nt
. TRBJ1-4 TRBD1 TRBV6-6 CASSSGQFATNEKLFF TGTGCCAGCAGTTCGGGACAGTTTGCAACTAATGAAAAACTGTTTTTT
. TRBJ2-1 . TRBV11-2 CASSLYSTKDEQFF TGTGCCAGCAGCCTGTACTCTACTAAAGACGAGCAGTTCTTC
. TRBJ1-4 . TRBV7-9 CASSSNSGEKLFF TGTGCCAGCAGCTCTAACAGCGGAGAAAAACTGTTTTTT
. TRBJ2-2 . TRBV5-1 CASSLVPSGTGELFF TGCGCCAGCAGCTTGGTGCCCTCCGGGACCGGGGAGCTGTTTTTT
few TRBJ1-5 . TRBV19 CASSIDLYGYNQPQHF TGTGCCAGTAGTATAGATCTTTACGGTTACAATCAGCCCCAGCATTTT
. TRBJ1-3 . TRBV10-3 CAISELGGNGLYF TGTGCCATCAGTGAGTTAGGCGGTAACGGCCTATATTTT
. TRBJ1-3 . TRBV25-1 CASSDSGYTGNTIYF TGTGCCAGCAGTGATTCAGGGTATACTGGAAACACCATATATTTT
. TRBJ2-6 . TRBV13 CASSPGVGANVLTF TGTGCCAGCAGCCCAGGGGTTGGGGCCAACGTCCTGACTTTC
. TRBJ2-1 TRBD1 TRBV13 CASSLPFRQGPYNEQFF TGTGCCAGCAGTCTCCCCTTTCGACAGGGCCCTTACAATGAGCAGTTCTTC
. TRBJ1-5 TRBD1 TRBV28 CASSSGTGYGIQPQHF TGTGCCAGCAGCTCCGGGACAGGCTATGGGATCCAGCCCCAGCATTTT
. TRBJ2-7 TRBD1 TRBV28 CASRGQGGTYEQYF TGTGCCAGCAGGGGACAGGGTGGTACCTACGAGCAGTACTTC
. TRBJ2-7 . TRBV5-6 CASSLRYEQYF TGTGCCAGCAGCCTTCGCTACGAGCAGTACTTC
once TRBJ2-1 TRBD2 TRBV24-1 CATSDLAGDPNEQFF TGTGCCACCAGTGATTTAGCGGGAGACCCCAATGAGCAGTTCTTC
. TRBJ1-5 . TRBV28 CASSWKATGVNQPQHF TGTGCCAGCAGTTGGAAGGCGACAGGAGTCAACCAGCCCCAGCATTTT
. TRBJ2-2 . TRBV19 CASSTAYGELFF TGTGCCAGTAGTACCGCCTACGGGGAGCTGTTTTTT
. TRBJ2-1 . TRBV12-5 CARLADEQFF TGTGCTAGGTTAGCAGATGAGCAGTTCTTC
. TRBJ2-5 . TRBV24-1 CATSDHGAGVETQYF TGTGCCACCAGTGATCACGGGGCAGGGGTTGAGACCCAGTACTTC
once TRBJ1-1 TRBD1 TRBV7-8 CASSLSTGVAFF TGTGCCAGCAGCTTATCCACAGGGGTGGCTTTCTTT
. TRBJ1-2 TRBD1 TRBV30 CAWDRDGYTF TGTGCCTGGGACAGGGACGGCTACACCTTC
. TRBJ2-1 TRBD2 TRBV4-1 CASSQVVAGGYNEQFF TGCGCCAGCAGCCAAGTAGTAGCGGGGGGCTACAATGAGCAGTTCTTC
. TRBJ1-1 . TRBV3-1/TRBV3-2 CASSIGPEVGTEAFF TGTGCCAGCAGCATCGGGCCGGAGGTTGGTACTGAAGCTTTCTTT
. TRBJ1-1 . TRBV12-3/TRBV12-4 CASRKGGTSQAFF TGTGCCAGCAGAAAGGGCGGGACCTCCCAAGCTTTCTTT
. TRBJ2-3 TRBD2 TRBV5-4 CASSFGGLAGGLSDTQYF TGTGCCAGCAGCTTCGGAGGACTAGCGGGAGGGCTTTCAGATACGCAGTATTTT
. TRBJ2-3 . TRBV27 CASSWGQLDTQYF TGTGCCAGCAGTTGGGGACAATTAGATACGCAGTATTTT
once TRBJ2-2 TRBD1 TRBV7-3 CASSLRTGLTGELFF TGTGCCAGCAGCTTAAGGACAGGGCTCACCGGGGAGCTGTTTTTT
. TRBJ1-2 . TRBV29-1 CSVDFLNYGYTF TGCAGCGTTGACTTTCTAAACTATGGCTACACCTTC
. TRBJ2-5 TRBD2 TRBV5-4 CASSFSALAGVGETQYF TGTGCCAGCAGCTTCTCTGCTCTAGCGGGGGTGGGAGAGACCCAGTACTTC
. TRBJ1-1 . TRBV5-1 CASSGQGSGTEAFF TGCGCCAGCAGCGGTCAGGGGTCCGGGACTGAAGCTTTCTTT
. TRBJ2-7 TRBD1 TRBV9 CASSAGQATYEQYF TGTGCCAGCAGCGCCGGACAGGCGACCTACGAGCAGTACTTC
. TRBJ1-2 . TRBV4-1 CASSQAPMKNRVPNYGYTF TGCGCCAGCAGCCAAGCCCCTATGAAGAACAGGGTACCTAACTATGGCTACACCTTC
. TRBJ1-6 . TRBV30 CAWRDNSPLHF TGTGCCTGGCGGGATAATTCACCCCTCCACTTT
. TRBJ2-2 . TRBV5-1 CASSLPKNTGELFF TGCGCCAGCAGCTTGCCTAAGAACACCGGGGAGCTGTTTTTT
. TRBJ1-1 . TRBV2 CASTDGGSYEAFF TGTGCCAGCACCGACGGCGGCTCCTATGAAGCTTTCTTT
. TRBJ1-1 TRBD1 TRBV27 CASSLGTGSTEAFF TGTGCCAGCAGTTTGGGGACAGGCAGCACTGAAGCTTTCTTT
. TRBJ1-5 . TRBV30 CAWCGRENQPQHF TGTGCCTGGTGTGGACGGGAGAATCAGCCCCAGCATTTT
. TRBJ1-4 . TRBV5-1 CASSLEGRVAEKLFF TGCGCCAGCAGCTTGGAGGGCAGGGTCGCCGAAAAACTGTTTTTT
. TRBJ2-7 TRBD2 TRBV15 CATSRDRGGLSYEQYF TGTGCCACCAGCAGAGATCGCGGGGGTCTCTCCTACGAGCAGTACTTC
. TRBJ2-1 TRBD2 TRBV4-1 CASSLKRGVTYNEQFF TGCGCCAGCAGCCTGAAGCGGGGGGTTACCTACAATGAGCAGTTCTTC
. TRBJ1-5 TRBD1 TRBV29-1 CSVSNWDRGSNTPNQPQHF TGCAGCGTAAGCAATTGGGACAGAGGTTCGAATACTCCTAATCAGCCCCAGCATTTT
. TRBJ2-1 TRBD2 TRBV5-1 CASSLVPAGGSPSYNEQFF TGCGCCAGCAGCTTGGTTCCAGCGGGGGGGTCCCCCTCCTACAATGAGCAGTTCTTC
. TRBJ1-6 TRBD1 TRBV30 CAWGNRDSENSFHYNSPLHF TGTGCCTGGGGTAACCGGGACAGTGAAAACTCCTTTCACTATAATTCACCCCTCCACTTT
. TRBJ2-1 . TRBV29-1 CSVERTFRVDEQFF TGCAGCGTTGAGAGGACATTTCGAGTCGATGAGCAGTTCTTC
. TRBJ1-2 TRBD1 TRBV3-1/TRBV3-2 CASSQVAGGQTYGYTF TGTGCCAGCAGCCAAGTGGCAGGGGGCCAGACCTATGGCTACACCTTC
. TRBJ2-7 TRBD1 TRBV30 CAWSVGTGSSYEQYF TGTGCCTGGAGTGTCGGGACAGGGAGCTCCTACGAGCAGTACTTC
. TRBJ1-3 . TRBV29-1 CSVDLAGAGNTIYF TGCAGCGTTGATCTGGCAGGGGCTGGAAACACCATATATTTT
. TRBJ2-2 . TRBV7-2 CASKAERSTGELFF TGTGCCAGCAAAGCCGAGCGGTCCACCGGGGAGCTGTTTTTT
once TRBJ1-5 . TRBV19 CASSTTGTIDQPQHF TGTGCCAGTAGTACCACCGGGACAATCGATCAGCCCCAGCATTTT
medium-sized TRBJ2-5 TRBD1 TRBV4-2 CASSQGTGVIETQYF TGTGCCAGCAGCCAAGGGACAGGGGTTATAGAGACCCAGTACTTC
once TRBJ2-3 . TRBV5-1 CASSLQGLGTDTQYF TGCGCCAGCAGCTTGCAGGGACTGGGCACAGATACGCAGTATTTT